This T cell receptor (beta chain) was recovered during a study of T cells in women clearing cervical HPV infection. General observations from the study: A classifier using richness and V gene abundances reached an AUC of roughly 0.83.

On this clone: The antigen is undetermined. Read sequence stops 3 residues before the CDR3 end, and the germline J gene provides the missing end.

The CDR3 runs 17 residues. The V gene end was trimmed by 0 bases and the J gene end by 4 bases; junction bases not matched to a gene: 8. CDR1 and CDR2 from the germline V gene are LGHNA and YNFKEQ. Method: immunoSEQ multiplex PCR; TCRdb's copy keeps in-frame clones and lacks some. The sample has around 30,000 clones; the top ten hold about 18%. The sequence was obtained from a woman aged 18 to 75 with a cervical HPV16 infection that either progressed to CIN3+ or cleared (not recorded which). Source material: blood buffy coat. J is TRBJ2-7 and V is TRBV4-2, with 11 bases that match TRBD2. CDR3 protein: CASSQDHLAGGSYEQYF. CDR3 DNA, as far as it was read: TGTGCCAGCAGCCAAGACCATCTAGCGGGGGGTTCTTACGAG.